This TCR beta chain was sequenced in a study of CD8 T cells in Susac syndrome. Definite or probable Susac syndrome was diagnosed using recently defined diagnostic criteria. Germline V gene lookup returns CDR1 MNHEY and CDR2 SVGEGT. This CDR3 has 15 residues. V was shortened by 7 bases and J by 0 bases, with 14 bases between the two germline ends. Reverse transcription of about 0.5 to 1 ug RNA was performed with random hexamers. The TCR beta CDR3 was amplified by immunoSEQ multiplex PCR across 54 Vbeta, 13 Jbeta. TCRdb independently ran MiXCR on the immunoSEQ multiplex PCR reads; one entry per CDR3 protein. This table holds under 200,000 distinct CDR3 sequences, roughly nine tenths found once.

This receptor was identified in a human donor with Susac syndrome. The sequenced sample was CD4+ T cells from PBMCs. The chain carries TRBV6-2 or TRBV6-3 and TRBJ2-3; D is uncertain. The CDR3 here is CASILSCSSTDTQYF. CDR3 nucleotides: TGTGCCAGCATATTAAGTTGTAGCAGCACAGATACGCAGTATTTT.